These T cell receptor beta chains were read from a single sample in a study of T cell responses to AZD1222 COVID-19 vaccine. Assay used: immunoSEQ multiplex PCR; TCRdb lists only in-frame clones, some missing. The sample holds more than 150,000 clones; 85% to 90% are singletons and the top ten take around 6.4%. This specimen consisted of peripheral blood, obtained on day 0 of AZD1222 vaccination. Receptors were obtained from an adult in good health. The CDR3 runs from the conserved cysteine through the conserved F or W. Fields, in order: D gene, clone size, V gene, J gene, CDR3 protein, CDR3 DNA. The D gene is left open where the match is weak. A clone size is listed for some rows: how often the clone was seen (once, few, many), or a class if it is expanded.

d_call: NA
clone_size: NA
v_call: TRBV28
j_call: TRBJ2-5
cdr3_aa: CASSLQGRLLGETQYF
cdr3_nt: TGTGCCAGCAGTTTGCAGGGGAGGTTACTGGGAGAGACCCAGTACTTC

d_call: TRBD2
clone_size: NA
v_call: TRBV30
j_call: TRBJ2-3
cdr3_aa: CAWSVGTSGGDTQYF
cdr3_nt: TGTGCCTGGAGTGTTGGGACTAGCGGGGGGGATACGCAGTATTTT

d_call: NA
clone_size: NA
v_call: TRBV7-6
j_call: TRBJ1-3
cdr3_aa: CASSPRDRTSGNTIYF
cdr3_nt: TGTGCCAGCAGCCCACGCGACAGGACCTCTGGAAACACCATATATTTT

d_call: NA
clone_size: NA
v_call: TRBV27
j_call: TRBJ2-1
cdr3_aa: CASSLGRNNEQFF
cdr3_nt: TGTGCCAGCAGTTTGGGCAGAAACAATGAGCAGTTCTTC

d_call: NA
clone_size: few
v_call: TRBV25-1
j_call: TRBJ1-2
cdr3_aa: CASSPPNTAFSHGYTF
cdr3_nt: TGTGCCAGCAGTCCCCCTAATACGGCCTTCTCCCATGGCTACACCTTC

d_call: TRBD2
clone_size: NA
v_call: TRBV30
j_call: TRBJ2-5
cdr3_aa: CAWSGGLAGAGTQYF
cdr3_nt: TGTGCCTGGAGTGGTGGGCTAGCGGGGGCTGGGACCCAGTACTTC

d_call: TRBD2
clone_size: NA
v_call: TRBV5-6
j_call: TRBJ2-3
cdr3_aa: CASSLSSGSGDTQYF
cdr3_nt: TGTGCCAGCAGCTTGTCTAGCGGGAGTGGAGATACGCAGTATTTT

d_call: TRBD1
clone_size: NA
v_call: TRBV28
j_call: TRBJ1-2
cdr3_aa: CASSTMGQIYGYTF
cdr3_nt: TGTGCCAGCAGTACCATGGGACAGATCTATGGCTACACCTTC

d_call: TRBD1
clone_size: NA
v_call: TRBV4-3
j_call: TRBJ1-6
cdr3_aa: CASSQGQGYSPLHF
cdr3_nt: TGCGCCAGCAGCCAGGGACAGGGTTATTCACCCCTCCACTTT

d_call: NA
clone_size: NA
v_call: TRBV5-1
j_call: TRBJ2-2
cdr3_aa: CASSPRTDPGELFF
cdr3_nt: TGCGCCAGCAGCCCTCGGACAGATCCCGGGGAGCTGTTTTTT

d_call: TRBD1
clone_size: NA
v_call: TRBV3-1/TRBV3-2
j_call: TRBJ1-2
cdr3_aa: CASSQLQGATGYTF
cdr3_nt: TGTGCCAGCAGCCAGTTACAGGGGGCGACTGGCTACACCTTC

d_call: NA
clone_size: NA
v_call: TRBV7-2
j_call: TRBJ2-1
cdr3_aa: CASSLSGGAHNEQFF
cdr3_nt: TGTGCCAGCAGCTTAAGTGGGGGGGCCCACAATGAGCAGTTCTTC

d_call: NA
clone_size: once
v_call: TRBV6-5
j_call: TRBJ1-6
cdr3_aa: CASSYQGPPASPLHF
cdr3_nt: TGTGCCAGCAGTTACCAGGGACCCCCGGCTTCACCCCTCCACTTT

d_call: TRBD1
clone_size: once
v_call: TRBV5-1
j_call: TRBJ2-1
cdr3_aa: CASSSGTGGDEQFF
cdr3_nt: TGCGCCAGCAGCAGCGGGACAGGGGGCGATGAGCAGTTCTTC

d_call: TRBD2
clone_size: NA
v_call: TRBV6-5
j_call: TRBJ2-7
cdr3_aa: CASSHGLAGSEQYF
cdr3_nt: TGTGCCAGCAGTCACGGACTAGCGGGATCCGAGCAGTACTTC

d_call: TRBD1
clone_size: NA
v_call: TRBV27
j_call: TRBJ2-2
cdr3_aa: CASSTGVGGELFF
cdr3_nt: TGTGCCAGCAGTACAGGGGTGGGCGGGGAGCTGTTTTTT

d_call: NA
clone_size: NA
v_call: TRBV10-3
j_call: TRBJ2-3
cdr3_aa: CAIRAGTDTQYF
cdr3_nt: TGTGCCATCCGCGCGGGCACAGATACGCAGTATTTT

d_call: NA
clone_size: NA
v_call: TRBV7-9
j_call: TRBJ1-2
cdr3_aa: CASSTTTGVTYGYTF
cdr3_nt: TGTGCCAGCAGTACCACGACAGGAGTCACCTATGGCTACACCTTC

d_call: NA
clone_size: NA
v_call: TRBV27
j_call: TRBJ1-1
cdr3_aa: CASSLLARGETEAFF
cdr3_nt: TGTGCCAGCAGTTTACTTGCTCGGGGGGAAACTGAAGCTTTCTTT

d_call: NA
clone_size: NA
v_call: TRBV10-3
j_call: TRBJ1-3
cdr3_aa: CAISRGGSGNTIYF
cdr3_nt: TGTGCCATCAGTCGAGGGGGCTCTGGAAACACCATATATTTT